The T cell receptor (beta chain) under discussion was sequenced for a study of CD8+CD57+ T cells in acquired aplastic anemia. Study-wide context: Sorted CD4+ and CD8+ cells yielded DNA averaging around 3.2 ug. Study-wide findings and caveats: Common to patients and controls were roughly 30 CD8+ CDR3 sequences. The CD8+ Simpson's diversity of patients and controls was not significantly different.

Individuals selected for sequencing had exhibited CD8+CD57+ cell expansion on flow cytometry. The TCR beta profiling, which covered VDJ combination and CDR3 sequence, was carried out using genomic DNA as the template. From the reads, TCRdb called clonotypes with MiXCR, one entry per CDR3 protein. This repertoire shows around 190,000 distinct CDR3 sequences, around 50% found once; its top ten account for approximately 13%. This clonotype has only one observation. The antigen is unknown. Germline CDR1 is ENHRY and CDR2 is SYGVKD. V was cut by 4 bases and J by 0 bases, with 10 bases left in between. The CDR3 contains 14 residues.

The chain couples TRBV10-3 to TRBJ2-7; tentatively, D is TRBD2 (5 bases). Sequenced: sorted CD4+, CD8+, or CD8+CD57+ T cells (not recorded which) from PBMCs. The receptor was isolated from a human donor with aplastic anemia. CDR3: CAISGGPPSYEQYF. The CDR3 DNA follows: TGTGCCATCAGTGGCGGGCCTCCCTCCTACGAGCAGTACTTC.